This TCR beta chain comes out of a study of blood T cell repertoires in COVID-19. Study-level background: Acute-phase and convalescent COVID-19 samples originated in the United States, Italy and Spain.

This clone was seen only once. Other DNA sequences within the sample encode an identical CDR3. TCRdb keeps only in-frame clones here, not all; method: immunoSEQ multiplex PCR. The repertoire consists of roughly 140,000 clones, with more than 75% occurring once and the leading ten covering 2.2%. V gave up 3 bases and J gave up 2 bases; unmatched junction bases: 2. The CDR3 loop spans 14 amino acids. In germline, CDR1 is KGHSH, CDR2 LQKENI. The rearrangement links TRBV18 to TRBJ2-7; 9 bases are shared with TRBD1. The receptor was isolated from a man in his 70s with acute or convalescent COVID-19. The sample comprised peripheral blood. The CDR3, as DNA: TGTGCCAGCTCACCGGGACAGGGAACCTACGAGCAGTACTTC. Protein sequence: CASSPGQGTYEQYF.